The clone carrying this TCR beta chain was seen just once. Its antigen is not identified. This entry is derived from a study of T cells in localized non-small cell lung cancer. Overall study results and limits: Higher adjacent-lung clonality was associated with shorter survival.

Sequencing used immunoSEQ multiplex PCR; TCRdb keeps in-frame clones, though not all of them. Of around 41,000 clones listed, approximately 90% are singletons. This TCR was recovered from a woman between 18 and 50 years old with stage III lung adenocarcinoma. Source: peripheral blood, taken before any cancer treatment.

The CDR3 loop is CSARDQGEAFF. For the CDR3, the DNA is TGCAGTGCTAGAGATCAGGGTGAAGCTTTCTTT. This sequence joins TRBV20-1 and TRBJ1-1, with D perhaps matching TRBD1 (5 bases). The V end lost 0 bases, the J end lost 7 bases, and 6 bases lay between the germline ends. Germline V gene data show CDR1 as DFQATT and CDR2 as SNEGSKA (reference sequence). The CDR3 loop spans 11 amino acids.